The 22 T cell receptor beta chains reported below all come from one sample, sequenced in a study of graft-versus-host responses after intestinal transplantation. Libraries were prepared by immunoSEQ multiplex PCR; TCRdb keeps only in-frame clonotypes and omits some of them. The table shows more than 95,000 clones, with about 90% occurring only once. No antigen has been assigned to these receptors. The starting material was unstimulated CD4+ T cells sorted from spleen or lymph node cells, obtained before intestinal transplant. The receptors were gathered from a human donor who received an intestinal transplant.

The DNA of the CDR3 is TGTGCCAGCAGCCCCACGGGGAAAGCCGGGGAGCTGTTTTTT. Its protein is CASSPTGKAGELFF. The chain joins TRBV7-3 to TRBJ2-2; weak D call: TRBD2 (5 bases). The germline gives CDR1 SGHTA, CDR2 FQGTGA. Trimming removed 5 bases from V and 6 bases from J, with 13 bases in between. This CDR3 spans 14 amino acids. Full variable domain (missing parts from reference TRBV7-3 and TRBJ2-2): GAGVSQTPSNKVTEKGKYVELRCDPISGHTALYWYRQSLGQGPEFLIYFQGTGAADDSGLPNDRFFAVRPEGSVSTLKIQRTERGDSAVYLCASSPTGKAGELFFGEGSRLTVL.

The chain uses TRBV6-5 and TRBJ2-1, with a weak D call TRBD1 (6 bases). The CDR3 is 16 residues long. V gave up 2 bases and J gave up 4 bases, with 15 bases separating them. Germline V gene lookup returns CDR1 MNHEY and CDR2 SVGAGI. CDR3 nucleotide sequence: TGTGCCAGCAGTTACCTTGGACAGACAAGGTACAATGAGCAGTTCTTC. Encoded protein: CASSYLGQTRYNEQFF.

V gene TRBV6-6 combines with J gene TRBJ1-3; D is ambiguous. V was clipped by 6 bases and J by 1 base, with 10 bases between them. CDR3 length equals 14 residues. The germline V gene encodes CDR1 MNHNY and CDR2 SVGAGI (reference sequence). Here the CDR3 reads CASSLGESGNTIYF. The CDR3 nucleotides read TGTGCCAGCAGCCTCGGAGAATCTGGAAACACCATATATTTT.

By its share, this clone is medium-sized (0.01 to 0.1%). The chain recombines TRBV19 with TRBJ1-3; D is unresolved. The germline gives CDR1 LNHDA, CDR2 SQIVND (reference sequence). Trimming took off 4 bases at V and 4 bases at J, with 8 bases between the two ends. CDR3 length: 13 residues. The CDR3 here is CASSKDLGNTIYF. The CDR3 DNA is TGTGCCAGTAGTAAGGACTTGGGAAACACCATATATTTT.

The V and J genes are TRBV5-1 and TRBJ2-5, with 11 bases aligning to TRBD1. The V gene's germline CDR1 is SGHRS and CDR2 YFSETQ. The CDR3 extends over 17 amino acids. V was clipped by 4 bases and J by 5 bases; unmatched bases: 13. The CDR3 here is CASSPSPWTGGMETQYF. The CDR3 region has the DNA TGCGCCAGCAGCCCCTCCCCCTGGACAGGGGGCATGGAGACCCAGTACTTC.

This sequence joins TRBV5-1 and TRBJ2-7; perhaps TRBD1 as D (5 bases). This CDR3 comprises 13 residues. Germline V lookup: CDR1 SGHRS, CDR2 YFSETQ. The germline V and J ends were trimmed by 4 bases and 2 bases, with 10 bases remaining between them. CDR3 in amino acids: CASSLDTTYEQYF. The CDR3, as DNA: TGCGCCAGCAGCCTGGACACGACCTACGAGCAGTACTTC.

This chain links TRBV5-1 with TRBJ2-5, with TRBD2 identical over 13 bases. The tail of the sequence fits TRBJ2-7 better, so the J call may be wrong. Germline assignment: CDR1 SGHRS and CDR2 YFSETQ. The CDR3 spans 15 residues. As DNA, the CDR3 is TGCGCCAGCAGCTGGACTAGCGGGAGTACCTACGAGCAGTACTTC. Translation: CASSWTSGSTYEQYF.

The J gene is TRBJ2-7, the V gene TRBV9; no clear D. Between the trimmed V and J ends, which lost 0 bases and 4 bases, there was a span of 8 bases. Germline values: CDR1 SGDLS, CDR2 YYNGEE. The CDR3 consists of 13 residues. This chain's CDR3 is CASSVAPLYEQYF. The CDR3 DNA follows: TGTGCCAGCAGCGTAGCCCCCCTGTACGAGCAGTACTTC.

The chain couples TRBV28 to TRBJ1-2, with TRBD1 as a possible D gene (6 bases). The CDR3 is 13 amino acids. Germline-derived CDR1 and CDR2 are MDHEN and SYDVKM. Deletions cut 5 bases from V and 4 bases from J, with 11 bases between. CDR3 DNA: TGTGCCAGCAGTCCAGGACAGTCCTATGGCTACACCTTC. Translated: CASSPGQSYGYTF.

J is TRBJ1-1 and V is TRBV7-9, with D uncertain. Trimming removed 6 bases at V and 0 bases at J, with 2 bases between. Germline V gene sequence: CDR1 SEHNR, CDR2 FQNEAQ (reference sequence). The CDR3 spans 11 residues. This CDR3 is CASSMNTEAFF. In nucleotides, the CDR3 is TGTGCCAGCAGTATGAACACTGAAGCTTTCTTT.

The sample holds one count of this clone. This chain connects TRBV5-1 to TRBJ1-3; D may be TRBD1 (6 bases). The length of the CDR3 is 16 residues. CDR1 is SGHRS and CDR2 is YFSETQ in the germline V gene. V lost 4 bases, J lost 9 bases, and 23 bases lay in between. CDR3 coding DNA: TGCGCCAGCAGCCCAGGGGCAACAGGGTACCCCCCCACCATATATTTT. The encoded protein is CASSPGATGYPPTIYF.

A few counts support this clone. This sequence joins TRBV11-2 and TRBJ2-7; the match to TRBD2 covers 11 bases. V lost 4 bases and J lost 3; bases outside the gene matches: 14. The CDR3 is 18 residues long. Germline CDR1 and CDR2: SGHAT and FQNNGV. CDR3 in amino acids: CASSSLDKTGLADYEQYF. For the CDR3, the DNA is TGTGCCAGCAGCTCGCTTGATAAGACGGGACTAGCGGACTACGAGCAGTACTTC.

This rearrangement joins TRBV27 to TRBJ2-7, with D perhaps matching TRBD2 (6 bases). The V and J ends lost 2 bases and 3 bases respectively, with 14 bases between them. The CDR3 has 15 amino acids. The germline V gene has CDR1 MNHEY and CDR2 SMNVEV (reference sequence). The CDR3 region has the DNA TGTGCCAGCAGTTTACGGGGGACGCGAGACTACGAGCAGTACTTC. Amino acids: CASSLRGTRDYEQYF.

CDR3 in DNA: TGTGCCAGCAGCTTAGAACTAGCGGGACACAATGAGCAGTTCTTC. Protein: CASSLELAGHNEQFF. The chain employs TRBV7-2 and TRBJ2-1; TRBD2 matches at 10 bases. CDR1 is SGHTA, CDR2 FQGNSA, per germline. The CDR3 runs 15 residues. V shed 1 base and J 5 bases; nucleotides not matched to a gene: 2.

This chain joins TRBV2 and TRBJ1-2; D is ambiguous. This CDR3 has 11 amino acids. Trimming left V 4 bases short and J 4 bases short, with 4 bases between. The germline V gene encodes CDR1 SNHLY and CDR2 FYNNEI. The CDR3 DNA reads TGTGCCAGCAGTGCCAGCTATGGCTACACCTTC. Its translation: CASSASYGYTF. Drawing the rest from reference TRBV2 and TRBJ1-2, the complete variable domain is EPEVTQTPSHQVTQMGQEVILRCVPISNHLYFYWYRQILGQKVEFLVSFYNNEISEKSEIFDDQFSVERPDGSNFTLKIRSTKLEDSAMYFCASSASYGYTFGSGTRLTVV.

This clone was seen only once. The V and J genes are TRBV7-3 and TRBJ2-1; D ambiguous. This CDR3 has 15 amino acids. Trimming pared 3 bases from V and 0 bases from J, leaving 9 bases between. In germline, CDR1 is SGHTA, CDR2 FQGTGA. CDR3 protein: CASSFLGNSYNEQFF. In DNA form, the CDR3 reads TGTGCCAGCAGCTTTTTGGGTAACTCCTACAATGAGCAGTTCTTC.

CDR3 region: CASSHSRGGGSYGYTF. CDR3 sequence (DNA): TGCGCCAGCAGCCATAGCCGCGGAGGTGGAAGCTATGGCTACACCTTC. This chain joins TRBV5-1 and TRBJ1-2; the D is unclear. Germline CDR1 is SGHRS and CDR2 is YFSETQ. V was cut by 4 bases and J by 4 bases, with 20 bases left in between. This CDR3 has 16 residues. The variable domain in full, completed from reference TRBV5-1 and TRBJ1-2, reads KAGVTQTPRYLIKTRGQQVTLSCSPISGHRSVSWYQQTPGQGLQFLFEYFSETQRNKGNFPGRFSGRQFSNSRSEMNVSTLELGDSALYLCASSHSRGGGSYGYTFGSGTRLTVV.

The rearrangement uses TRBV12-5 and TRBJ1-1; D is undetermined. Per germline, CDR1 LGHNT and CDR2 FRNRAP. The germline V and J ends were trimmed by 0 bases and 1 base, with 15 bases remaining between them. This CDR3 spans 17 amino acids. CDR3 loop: CASGLVTSGVENTEAFF. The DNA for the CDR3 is TGTGCTAGTGGTTTGGTCACGTCTGGGGTGGAGAACACTGAAGCTTTCTTT.

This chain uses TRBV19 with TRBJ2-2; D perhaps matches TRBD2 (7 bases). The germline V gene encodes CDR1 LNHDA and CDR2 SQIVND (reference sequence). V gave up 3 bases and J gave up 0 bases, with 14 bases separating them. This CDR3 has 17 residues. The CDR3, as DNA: TGTGCCAGTAGTATGGGGACAACTAGCGCGAACACCGGGGAGCTGTTTTTT. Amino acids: CASSMGTTSANTGELFF.

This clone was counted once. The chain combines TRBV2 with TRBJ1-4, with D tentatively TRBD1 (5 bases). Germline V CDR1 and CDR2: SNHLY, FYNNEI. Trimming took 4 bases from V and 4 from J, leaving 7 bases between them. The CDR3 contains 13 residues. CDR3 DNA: TGTGCCAGCAGTGTTAGGGGTAATGAAAAACTGTTTTTT. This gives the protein CASSVRGNEKLFF.

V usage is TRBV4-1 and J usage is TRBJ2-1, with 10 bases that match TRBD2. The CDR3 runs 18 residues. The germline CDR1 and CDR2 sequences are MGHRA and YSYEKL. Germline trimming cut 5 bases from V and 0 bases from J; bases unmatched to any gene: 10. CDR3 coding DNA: TGCGCCAGCAGCTTTAGGACTAGCGGAAGTTCCTCCTACAATGAGCAGTTCTTC. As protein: CASSFRTSGSSSYNEQFF.

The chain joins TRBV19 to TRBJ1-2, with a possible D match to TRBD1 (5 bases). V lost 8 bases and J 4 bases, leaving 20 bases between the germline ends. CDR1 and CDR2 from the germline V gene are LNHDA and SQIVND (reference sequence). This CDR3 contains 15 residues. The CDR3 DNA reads TGTGCCAGTCGATCGGCGGGGGAGATTTCCTATGGCTACACCTTC. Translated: CASRSAGEISYGYTF.